Reported below is one T cell receptor beta chain. The read gets to within 3 residues of the CDR3 end, and the germline J gene fills in the rest. Dot-blot hybridization genotyped cervical HPV amplified with MY09/MY11 PCR. Sequencing was performed with immunoSEQ multiplex PCR; in TCRdb, only in-frame clones are kept and a portion is missing. The table lists more than 40,000 clones, with about 8% in the top ten. V was pared by 0 bases and J by 8 bases, with 4 bases of the junction left unmatched. Germline V gene sequence: CDR1 SEHNR, CDR2 FQNEAQ (reference sequence). The CDR3 spans 15 residues. This specimen comes from a study of T cells in women clearing cervical HPV infection.

This clonotype was obtained from a woman aged 18 to 75 with a cervical HPV16 infection that either progressed to CIN3+ or cleared (not recorded which). The specimen was blood buffy coat. The chain recombines TRBV7-9 with TRBJ1-4; TRBD1 agrees at 9 bases. Here the CDR3 reads CASSLAQGAGEKLFF. The CDR3 bases that were read are TGTGCCAGCAGCTTAGCACAGGGGGCTGGGGAAAAA. Together with reference TRBV7-9 and TRBJ1-4, the CDR3 gives the full variable domain: DTGVSQNPRHKITKRGQNVTFRCDPISEHNRLYWYRQTLGQGPEFLTYFQNEAQLEKSRLLSDRFSAERPKGSFSTLEIQRTEQGDSAMYLCASSLAQGAGEKLFFGSGTQLSVL.